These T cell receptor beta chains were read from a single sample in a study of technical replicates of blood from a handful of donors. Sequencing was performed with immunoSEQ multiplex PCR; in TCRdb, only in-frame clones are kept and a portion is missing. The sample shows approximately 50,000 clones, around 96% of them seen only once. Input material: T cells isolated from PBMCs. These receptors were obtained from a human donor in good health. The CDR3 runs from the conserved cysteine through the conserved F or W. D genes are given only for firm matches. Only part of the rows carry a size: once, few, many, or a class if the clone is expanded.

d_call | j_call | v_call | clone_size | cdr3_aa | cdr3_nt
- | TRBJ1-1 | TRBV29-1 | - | CSVRMTETEAFF | TGCAGCGTCAGAATGACAGAAACTGAAGCTTTCTTT
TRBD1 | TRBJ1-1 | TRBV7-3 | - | CASSWDRNTEAFF | TGTGCCAGCAGCTGGGACAGGAACACTGAAGCTTTCTTT
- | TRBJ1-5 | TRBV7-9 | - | CASSHTGVNQPQHF | TGTGCCAGCAGCCATACAGGAGTTAATCAGCCCCAGCATTTT
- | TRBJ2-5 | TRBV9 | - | CASSAGGQETQYF | TGTGCCAGCAGCGCAGGTGGGCAAGAGACCCAGTACTTC
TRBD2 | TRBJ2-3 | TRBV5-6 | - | CASGREALTDTQYF | TGTGCCAGCGGACGGGAGGCCCTCACAGATACGCAGTATTTT
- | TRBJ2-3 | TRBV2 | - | CASSEPGGGTDTQYF | TGTGCCAGCAGTGAGCCAGGAGGTGGGACAGATACGCAGTATTTT
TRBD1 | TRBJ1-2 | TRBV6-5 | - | CASSSGGGYGYTF | TGTGCCAGCAGTTCAGGGGGCGGCTATGGCTACACCTTC
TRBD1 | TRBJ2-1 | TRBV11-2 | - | CASSLPHAGGSRGEQFF | TGTGCCAGCAGCTTACCCCATGCTGGCGGGTCCAGGGGGGAGCAGTTCTTC
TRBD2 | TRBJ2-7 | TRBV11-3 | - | CASQTSGVYEQYF | TGTGCCAGTCAGACTAGCGGAGTCTACGAGCAGTACTTC
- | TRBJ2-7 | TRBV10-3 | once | CAISEGLMYEQYF | TGTGCCATCAGTGAGGGCCTCATGTACGAGCAGTACTTC
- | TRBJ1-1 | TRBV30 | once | CACQGMNTEAFF | TGTGCCTGTCAGGGGATGAACACTGAAGCTTTCTTT
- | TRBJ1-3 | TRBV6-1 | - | CASSEANSSGNTIYF | TGTGCCAGCAGTGAAGCTAACAGCTCTGGAAACACCATATATTTT
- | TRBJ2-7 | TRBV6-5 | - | CASSYSRTASYEQYF | TGTGCCAGCAGTTACTCGAGGACAGCTTCCTACGAGCAGTACTTC
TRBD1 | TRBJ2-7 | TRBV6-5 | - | CASSTGTGSHEQYF | TGTGCCAGCAGTACCGGGACAGGGTCCCACGAGCAGTACTTC
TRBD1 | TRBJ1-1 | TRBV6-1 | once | CATGTGGPEAFF | TGTGCCACCGGGACAGGGGGCCCTGAAGCTTTCTTT
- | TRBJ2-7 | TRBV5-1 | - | CASSPPDSYGEQYF | TGCGCCAGCAGCCCCCCGGACTCCTACGGCGAGCAGTACTTC
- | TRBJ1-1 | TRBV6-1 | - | CASSITRNQNTEAFF | TGTGCCAGCAGTATTACGCGGAACCAGAACACTGAAGCTTTCTTT
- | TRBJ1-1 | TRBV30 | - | CAWTPGPEAAEAFF | TGTGCCTGGACCCCCGGTCCCGAGGCGGCTGAAGCTTTCTTT
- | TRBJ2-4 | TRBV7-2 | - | CASSLVTFGAKNIQYF | TGTGCCAGCAGCTTAGTCACGTTCGGGGCCAAAAACATTCAGTACTTC
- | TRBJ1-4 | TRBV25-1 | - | CASSDGGSGEKLFF | TGTGCCAGCAGTGACGGGGGATCGGGAGAAAAACTGTTTTTT
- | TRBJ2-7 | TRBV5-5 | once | CASTPDIYEQYF | TGTGCCAGCACCCCGGACATTTACGAGCAGTACTTC
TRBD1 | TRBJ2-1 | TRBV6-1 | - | CASTGRDRANNEQFF | TGTGCCAGCACAGGGAGGGACAGGGCAAACAATGAGCAGTTCTTC
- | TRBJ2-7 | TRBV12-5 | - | CASGLGDGKGSEQYF | TGTGCTAGTGGTTTGGGAGACGGGAAAGGGAGCGAGCAGTACTTC
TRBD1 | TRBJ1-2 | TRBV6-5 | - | CASTPDLGQLYGYTF | TGTGCCAGCACCCCGGACCTGGGACAGCTTTATGGCTACACCTTC
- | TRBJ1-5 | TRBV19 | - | CASSIIITGSQPQHF | TGTGCCAGTAGTATCATTATTACGGGAAGTCAGCCCCAGCATTTT
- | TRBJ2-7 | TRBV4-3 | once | CASSQRGNRDTGYEQYF | TGCGCCAGCAGCCAGAGAGGGAATCGGGACACAGGCTACGAGCAGTACTTC
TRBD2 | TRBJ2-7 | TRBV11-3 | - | CATAIAGVYEQYF | TGTGCCACCGCGATAGCGGGAGTGTACGAGCAGTACTTC
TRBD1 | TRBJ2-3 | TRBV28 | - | CASRDWRQGAGDTQYF | TGTGCCAGCAGGGACTGGCGACAGGGGGCGGGAGATACGCAGTATTTT
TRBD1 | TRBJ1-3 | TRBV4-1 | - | CASSLTDRVGNTIYF | TGCGCCAGCAGCCTCACGGACAGGGTTGGAAACACCATATATTTT
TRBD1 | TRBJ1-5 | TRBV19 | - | CASKRDRGNQPQHF | TGTGCCAGTAAGAGGGACAGAGGAAATCAGCCCCAGCATTTT
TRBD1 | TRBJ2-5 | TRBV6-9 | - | CASSYFTDRVEETQYF | TGTGCCAGCAGTTATTTCACTGACAGGGTTGAAGAGACCCAGTACTTC
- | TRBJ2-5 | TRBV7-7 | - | CASSLLLRETQYF | TGTGCTAGCAGCTTACTGCTACGGGAGACCCAGTACTTC
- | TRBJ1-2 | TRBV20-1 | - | CSARRTGYTF | TGCAGTGCTCGAAGGACAGGCTACACCTTC
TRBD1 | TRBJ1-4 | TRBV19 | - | CASSTQQGASEKLFF | TGTGCCAGTAGTACGCAACAGGGGGCCAGTGAAAAACTGTTTTTT